This T cell receptor (beta chain) was sequenced during a study of shared clonotypes between healthy human individuals. Some clones are missing from TCRdb's copy, which holds only in-frame ones; the method was immunoSEQ multiplex PCR. The sample includes 1 million to 1.2 million clones, around 77% seen only once; the top ten take 0.7% to 0.95%. General study findings and limits: Among non-shared clonotypes, generation probabilities were lower than among those shared by all four donors. On the whole, naive subsets had larger estimated richness than memory subsets had.

Comments on this clone: No antigen is known for it.

The CDR3 sequence is 18 residues long. The germline V gene encodes CDR1 KGHSH and CDR2 LQKENI. Trimming removed 2 bases from V and 0 bases from J, with 17 bases in between. This TCR was sampled from a man aged 18 to 30 in good health. Some clones in this sample may be carry-over from other donors' samples. The sample consisted of memory CD4+ T cells from PBMCs. Subset noted: CD45RA-negative fraction. The chain uses TRBV18 and TRBJ1-3; no definite D call. The CDR3 DNA is TGTGCCAGCTCACCAGTTAGGCTAACAGTCGGCTCTGGAAACACCATATATTTT. It is translated as CASSPVRLTVGSGNTIYF.